This TCR beta chain was sequenced during a study of blood T cell repertoires in COVID-19. Study as a whole: COVID-19 samples from acute and convalescent phases originated in the United States, Italy and Spain. T cells, B-cell-depleted T cells, or PBMCs supplied cDNA or gDNA.

Trimming removed 5 bases at V and 5 bases at J, with 18 bases between. CDR1 and CDR2 from the germline V gene are SGHAT and FQNNGV. The CDR3 extends over 16 amino acids. How the authors handled the data: Using reference gene primer amplification, nucleated cell counts were estimated. Measured with immunoSEQ multiplex PCR; TCRdb has only the in-frame clones, and not every one. From that table come the V and J calls and clone size; the DNA was used to work out D and trimming. The repertoire holds roughly 280,000 clones, with 87% as singletons. The sequencing sample was made of peripheral blood. The sequence came from a woman aged 45-65 years who had recovered from COVID-19. The chain uses TRBV11-2 and TRBJ1-4; D is possibly TRBD1 (6 bases). CDR3 residues: CASSPWMRQENEKLFF. The CDR3 DNA reads as TGTGCCAGCAGCCCTTGGATGAGACAGGAGAATGAAAAACTGTTTTTT.